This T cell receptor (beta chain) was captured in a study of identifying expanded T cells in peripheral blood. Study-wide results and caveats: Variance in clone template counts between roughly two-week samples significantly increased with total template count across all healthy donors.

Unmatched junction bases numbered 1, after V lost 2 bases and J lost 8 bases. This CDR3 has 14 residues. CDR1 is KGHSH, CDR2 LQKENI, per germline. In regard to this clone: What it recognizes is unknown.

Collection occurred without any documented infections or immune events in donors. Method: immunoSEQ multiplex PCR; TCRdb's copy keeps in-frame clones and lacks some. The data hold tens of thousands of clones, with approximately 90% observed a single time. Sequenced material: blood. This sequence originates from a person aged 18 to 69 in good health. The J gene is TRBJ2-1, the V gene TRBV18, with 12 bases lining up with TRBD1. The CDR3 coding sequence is TGTGCCAGCTCACCAGGGACAGGGGGCGATGAGCAGTTCTTC. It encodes CASSPGTGGDEQFF.